Following are 15 T cell receptor beta chains from one sample sequenced in a study of cytomegalovirus exposure and HLA in healthy donors. 13 Jbeta primers and 60 Vbeta primers were used for the PCR. Assay used: immunoSEQ multiplex PCR; TCRdb lists only in-frame clones, some missing. Among fewer than 200,000 clones listed, roughly 85% were seen once. The sequenced sample consisted of PBMCs. These receptors were collected from a woman in her thirties or forties in good health and CMV-seronegative.

This sequence joins TRBV4-1 and TRBJ2-1, with 7 bases that match TRBD2. Losses at the gene ends were 4 bases for V and 7 bases for J; bases not matched to a gene: 13. This CDR3 has 16 residues. CDR1 is MGHRA and CDR2 is YSYEKL in the germline V gene. CDR3 amino acids: CASSPPGLAEANEQFF. The DNA of the CDR3 is TGCGCCAGCAGCCCTCCAGGGCTAGCGGAGGCTAATGAGCAGTTCTTC.

The V gene is TRBV5-1, the J gene TRBJ2-5, with TRBD2 matching 11 bases. Germline-derived CDR1 and CDR2 are SGHRS and YFSETQ. This CDR3 is built from 16 residues. Trimming took 4 bases from V and 2 from J; bases not matched to a gene: 7. The DNA for the CDR3 is TGCGCCAGCAGCCTGGGACTAGCGGAGAGGCAAGAGACCCAGTACTTC. Its protein is CASSLGLAERQETQYF.

The chain links TRBV5-1 to TRBJ2-2; no firm D call. This CDR3 has 14 amino acids. The germline CDR1 and CDR2 sequences are SGHRS and YFSETQ. Between the trimmed V and J ends, which lost 0 bases and 2 bases, there was a span of 5 bases. As DNA, the CDR3 is TGCGCCAGCAGCTTGGAACTAAACACCGGGGAGCTGTTTTTT. Amino acids: CASSLELNTGELFF.

In DNA, the CDR3 is TGTGCCAGTAGTACAGACAGGGTCGGTAATTCACCCCTCCACTTT. Its protein product is CASSTDRVGNSPLHF. The chain uses TRBV19 and TRBJ1-6; 7 nucleotides agree with TRBD1. V gave up 4 bases and J gave up 6 bases; unmatched junction bases: 6. The CDR3 is 15 residues long. The germline CDR1 and CDR2 sequences are LNHDA and SQIVND (reference sequence).

V and J are TRBV4-1 and TRBJ1-2; 8 nucleotides line up with TRBD1. Trimming removed 3 bases from V and 2 bases from J; junction bases left unmatched: 5. This CDR3 comprises 15 residues. CDR1 MGHRA and CDR2 YSYEKL come from the germline V gene. Here the CDR3 DNA reads TGCGCCAGCAGCCACCCGGGACAGGCAAACTATGGCTACACCTTC. Protein sequence: CASSHPGQANYGYTF.

The chain carries TRBV28 and TRBJ2-2; D might be TRBD2 (6 bases). This CDR3 is 14 amino acids long. V was pared by 2 bases and J by 5 bases, with 9 bases between. CDR1 MDHEN and CDR2 SYDVKM come from the germline V gene. CDR3 bases: TGTGCCAGCAGTTTAAGCGGAGGGACCGGGGAGCTGTTTTTT. Translated, it gives CASSLSGGTGELFF.

This chain uses TRBV7-6 with TRBJ2-1, with 8 bases identical to TRBD2. This CDR3 has 15 amino acids. Germline loops: CDR1 SGHVS, CDR2 FNYEAQ. V lost 1 base and J lost 2; bases outside the gene matches: 1. The CDR3 DNA sequence: TGTGCCAGCAGCTTAGACGGGGGGGCCTACAATGAGCAGTTCTTC. This codes for CASSLDGGAYNEQFF. Combining the CDR3 with reference TRBV7-6 and TRBJ2-1 gives the whole variable domain GAGVSQSPRYKVTKRGQDVALRCDPISGHVSLYWYRQALGQGPEFLTYFNYEAQQDKSGLPNDRFSAERPEGSISTLTIQRTEQRDSAMYRCASSLDGGAYNEQFFGPGTRLTVL.

The chain employs TRBV23-1 and TRBJ2-4; tentative D call: TRBD1 (5 bases). TRBV23-1 is an ORF, and what it does is uncertain. Trimming took off 0 bases at V and 3 bases at J, with 12 bases between the two ends. The CDR3 runs to 16 residues. CDR3: CASSQSPGYVKNIQYF. The CDR3 DNA sequence: TGCGCCAGCAGTCAATCCCCAGGGTATGTCAAAAACATTCAGTACTTC.

This clone appeared a few times. V gene TRBV5-1 combines with J gene TRBJ2-1, with 8 nucleotides matching TRBD2. The length of the CDR3 is 18 residues. From germline, CDR1 is SGHRS and CDR2 YFSETQ. The V segment lost 0 bases and the J segment 8 bases; nucleotides outside the gene matches: 16. The CDR3 here is CASSLAVLAGGRWDEQFF. The CDR3 coding sequence is TGCGCCAGCAGCTTGGCAGTGTTGGCGGGGGGCCGATGGGATGAGCAGTTCTTC.

This chain connects TRBV6-1 to TRBJ2-6; the D gene is possibly TRBD1 (5 bases). The CDR3 runs to 17 residues. V dropped 4 bases and J dropped 0 bases, with 13 bases sitting between them. The germline V gene encodes CDR1 MNHNS and CDR2 SASEGT. The CDR3 region has the DNA TGTGCCAGCAGTGCAAGGGGTCGTAGCTCTGGGGCCAACGTCCTGACTTTC. The encoded protein is CASSARGRSSGANVLTF.

The gene calls are TRBV4-2 and TRBJ1-6, with 9 bases that match TRBD1. There are 18 residues in the CDR3. V shed 0 bases and J 9 bases; nucleotides not matched to a gene: 12. In germline, CDR1 is LGHNA, CDR2 YNFKEQ. CDR3 sequence reads: CASSQEAGTGLLGSPLHF. In DNA, the CDR3 is TGTGCCAGCAGCCAAGAGGCCGGGACAGGGCTTTTAGGTTCACCCCTCCACTTT.

The genes are TRBV19 and TRBJ2-7; 9 nucleotides agree with TRBD2. The CDR3 length is 14 residues. Germline assignment: CDR1 LNHDA and CDR2 SQIVND (reference sequence). J was trimmed by 2 bases and V by 5 bases; bases with no gene match: 4. The CDR3 sequence: CASSRASGTYEQYF. The CDR3 DNA sequence: TGTGCCAGTAGTCGTGCTAGCGGGACCTACGAGCAGTACTTC.

V and J are TRBV7-2 and TRBJ1-1; no clear D. Germline loops: CDR1 SGHTA, CDR2 FQGNSA. There are 14 residues in the CDR3. With 5 bases removed from V and 1 base from J, the gap between germline ends came to 11 bases. CDR3 bases: TGTGCCAGCAGCGGAACTCCAGGGAACACTGAAGCTTTCTTT. Protein: CASSGTPGNTEAFF. Full variable domain (rest looked up from reference TRBV7-2 and TRBJ1-1): GAGVSQSPSNKVTEKGKDVELRCDPISGHTALYWYRQSLGQGLEFLIYFQGNSAPDKSGLPSDRFSAERTGGSVSTLTIQRTQQEDSAVYLCASSGTPGNTEAFFGQGTRLTVV.

The chain recombines TRBV5-1 with TRBJ2-4; tentative D call: TRBD1 (6 bases). This CDR3 spans 15 amino acids. V was shortened by 0 bases and J by 3 bases, with 10 bases between the two germline ends. Germline lookup yields CDR1 SGHRS and CDR2 YFSETQ. This CDR3 reads CASSLEQGNKNIQYF. The CDR3 DNA is TGCGCCAGCAGCTTGGAACAGGGAAACAAAAACATTCAGTACTTC.

The chain uses TRBV4-3 and TRBJ1-1; perhaps TRBD1 as D (5 bases). Germline CDR1 and CDR2: LGHNA and YSLEER. V dropped 1 base and J dropped 8 bases, with 14 bases sitting between them. There are 14 residues in the CDR3. The CDR3 DNA sequence: TGCGCCAGCAGCCAAGGAGCCAGGGTTACAGAAGCTTTCTTT. Its protein product is CASSQGARVTEAFF.